The 11 T cell receptor beta chains presented below share a single source sample, sequenced in a study of shared clonotypes between healthy human individuals. Repertoires were generated with immunoSEQ multiplex PCR, while TCRdb's copy carries only in-frame clones and drops some. The data contain about 1.5 million clones, roughly 98% of them singletons. Material: naive CD4+ T cells sorted from blood. Subset described: CD45RA+ positively selected. The origin of the receptors is a man aged 25-45 years in good health.

To note about this clone: The same CDR3 can be traced to other DNA sequences in this sample. The chain has TRBV18 and TRBJ2-5; tentatively, D is TRBD2 (5 bases). Trimming pared 4 bases from V and 4 bases from J, leaving 10 bases between. Germline V gene sequence: CDR1 KGHSH, CDR2 LQKENI. This CDR3 has 13 amino acids. Here the CDR3 reads CASSRGLGETQYF. The CDR3 nucleotides are TGTGCCAGCTCACGCGGACTCGGAGAGACCCAGTACTTC.

The chain combines TRBV19 with TRBJ1-4; a possible D gene is TRBD1 (6 bases). This CDR3 has 15 amino acids. Germline assignment: CDR1 LNHDA and CDR2 SQIVND (reference sequence). Trimming removed 10 bases at V and 10 bases at J, with 25 bases between. As DNA, the CDR3 is TGTGCCACCTCTGATTGGGGGGCGCAGACCGGAAAACTGTTTTTT. It encodes CATSDWGAQTGKLFF.

The genes are TRBV15 and TRBJ2-1; 8 positions match TRBD2. Trimming removed 4 bases from V and 0 bases from J; junction bases left unmatched: 5. The CDR3 runs to 16 residues. Germline V gene data show CDR1 as LNHNV and CDR2 as YYDKDF (reference sequence). CDR3 in DNA: TGTGCCACCAGCACGTCCGGGACTAGCTCCTACAATGAGCAGTTCTTC. This sequence encodes CATSTSGTSSYNEQFF.

The rearrangement uses TRBV6-1 and TRBJ2-7, with 10 bases aligning to TRBD2. Trimming cost V 2 bases and J 6 bases; bases outside gene matches: 7. Per germline, CDR1 MNHNS and CDR2 SASEGT. CDR3 length: 15 amino acids. This CDR3 reads CASSENLAGVSEQYF. In DNA form, the CDR3 reads TGTGCCAGCAGTGAAAATCTAGCGGGAGTATCCGAGCAGTACTTC.

The genes are TRBV11-2 and TRBJ2-2; D not certain. The CDR3 loop spans 11 amino acids. Germline assignment: CDR1 SGHAT and CDR2 FQNNGV. Between the trimmed V and J ends, which lost 6 bases and 6 bases, there was a span of 5 bases. CDR3 sequence (DNA): TGTGCCAGCAGGTGGTCCGGGGAGCTGTTTTTT. It is translated as CASRWSGELFF.

The chain joins TRBV6-1 to TRBJ2-1, with 11 bases that match TRBD1. Germline CDR1 is MNHNS and CDR2 is SASEGT. The V gene end was trimmed by 6 bases and the J gene end by 6 bases; junction bases not matched to a gene: 1. The CDR3 spans 13 residues. The CDR3 spells CASRGTGGNEQFF. The CDR3 DNA reads as TGTGCCAGCAGGGGGACAGGGGGCAATGAGCAGTTCTTC.

The chain has TRBV15 and TRBJ1-2; D call uncertain. CDR3 length equals 14 residues. Deletions cut 5 bases from V and 6 bases from J, with 16 bases between. Germline V gene lookup returns CDR1 LNHNV and CDR2 YYDKDF (reference sequence). The CDR3 DNA reads TGTGCCACCAGCCCTAGGGTGGGTGGCGATGGCTACACCTTC. This translates into CATSPRVGGDGYTF.

This clone was detected only once. The V and J genes are TRBV5-1 and TRBJ2-1; 10 bases fit TRBD1. This CDR3 region has 15 residues. The V gene's germline CDR1 is SGHRS and CDR2 YFSETQ. The trim removed 3 bases at V and 3 bases at J, leaving 3 bases unmatched. The DNA for the CDR3 is TGCGCCAGCAGCTCCCGGGACAGGGGCTACAATGAGCAGTTCTTC. It specifies CASSSRDRGYNEQFF.

This clone has only one observation. The chain links TRBV4-3 to TRBJ2-2; no reliable D call. Trimming took off 4 bases at V and 6 bases at J, with 6 bases between the two ends. Germline-derived CDR1 and CDR2 are LGHNA and YSLEER. The CDR3 loop spans 12 amino acids. The CDR3 region is CASSRTAGELFF. CDR3 nucleotides: TGCGCCAGCAGCCGGACGGCCGGGGAGCTGTTTTTT.

The chain uses TRBV6-6 and TRBJ2-6, with D tentatively TRBD1 (6 bases). Germline V gene lookup returns CDR1 MNHNY and CDR2 SVGAGI (reference sequence). The V end lost 4 bases, the J end lost 0 bases, and 7 bases lay between the germline ends. The CDR3 is 15 residues long. The CDR3 DNA sequence: TGTGCCAGCAGTTTCAGGGGCTCTGGGGCCAACGTCCTGACTTTC. As protein: CASSFRGSGANVLTF.

The chain combines TRBV28 with TRBJ1-5; no clear D gene. Germline lookup yields CDR1 MDHEN and CDR2 SYDVKM. V gave up 2 bases and J gave up 3 bases, with 8 bases separating them. The CDR3 has 14 amino acids. The CDR3 nucleotides are TGTGCCAGCAGTTTACGCAACATCAATCAGCCCCAGCATTTT. Its translation: CASSLRNINQPQHF.